This T cell receptor (beta chain) was sequenced in a study of T cell changes during pregnancy in multiple sclerosis. Sequencing used immunoSEQ multiplex PCR; TCRdb keeps in-frame clones, though not all of them. Of under 55,000 clones in the sample, 90% to 95% are singletons; the top ten hold 1.5% to 2%. Germline CDR1 MNHEY, CDR2 SVGAGI. Trimming stripped 5 bases from V and 5 bases from J, with 9 bases between. The CDR3 runs 13 residues. In this sample, this clone turned up a few times. This receptor was taken from a female donor with multiple sclerosis, enrolled in a pregnancy study. This specimen was peripheral blood, taken in the second trimester of pregnancy. V gene TRBV6-5 combines with J gene TRBJ1-4; no definite D call. Here the CDR3 reads CASSGRENEKLFF. As DNA, the CDR3 is TGTGCCAGCAGTGGACGGGAAAATGAAAAACTGTTTTTT.